These 10 T cell receptor beta chains were all obtained from the same sample, sequenced in a study of T cell repertoires in ileal Crohn's disease. TCRdb keeps only in-frame clones here, not all; method: immunoSEQ multiplex PCR. This table holds about 7,300 clones, 92% found once. The sequencing sample was made of ileal tissue. The receptors stem from an adult with Crohn's disease.

The CDR3 loop reads CASSELGAFYEQYF. CDR3 sequence (DNA): TGTGCCAGCAGTGAGTTAGGGGCTTTCTACGAGCAGTACTTC. The rearrangement links TRBV25-1 to TRBJ2-7, with TRBD1 as a possible D gene (5 bases). CDR3 length: 14 residues. The V and J ends lost 3 bases and 3 bases respectively, with 12 bases between them. Per the germline V gene, CDR1 is MGHDK and CDR2 is SYGVNS.

A single count supports this clone. V gene TRBV10-2 combines with J gene TRBJ2-1, with 8 bases identical to TRBD2. This CDR3 has 11 residues. Losses at the gene ends were 5 bases for V and 14 bases for J; bases not matched to a gene: 5. Germline values: CDR1 WSHSY, CDR2 SAAADI. CDR3: CASSPGGVEFF. DNA of the CDR3: TGCGCCAGCAGTCCCGGGGGGGTGGAGTTCTTC.

The V and J genes are TRBV18 and TRBJ2-3, with 13 bases lining up with TRBD2. The germline V gene encodes CDR1 KGHSH and CDR2 LQKENI. The CDR3 covers 18 residues. Trimming removed 3 bases from V and 4 bases from J; junction bases left unmatched: 10. The CDR3 region is CASSPRTSGSGGPDTQYF. In DNA form, the CDR3 reads TGTGCCAGCTCACCCAGGACTAGCGGGAGCGGGGGGCCAGATACGCAGTATTTT.

The J gene is TRBJ2-1, the V gene TRBV30; TRBD2 aligns across 15 bases. The germline CDR1 and CDR2 sequences are GTSNPN and SVGIG (reference sequence). Germline trimming cut 0 bases from V and 7 bases from J; bases unmatched to any gene: 7. CDR3 length equals 17 residues. DNA for the CDR3: TGTGCCTGGAGTGTACAAGGGACTAGCGGGAGGAGGAATGAGCAGTTCTTC. Its protein product is CAWSVQGTSGRRNEQFF.

The rearrangement links TRBV18 to TRBJ1-1; unclear D gene. Per the germline V gene, CDR1 is KGHSH and CDR2 is LQKENI. V was shortened by 5 bases and J by 5 bases, with 12 bases between the two germline ends. The CDR3 covers 13 residues. CDR3 in DNA: TGTGCCAGCTCAACGGTTGAGGAGACTGAAGCTTTCTTT. The encoded protein is CASSTVEETEAFF.

The chain combines TRBV18 with TRBJ2-1; TRBD2 aligns across 7 bases. This CDR3 has 14 amino acids. V shed 7 bases and J 1 base; nucleotides not matched to a gene: 4. The germline V gene has CDR1 KGHSH and CDR2 LQKENI. CDR3 protein: CASFPGGSYNEQFF. The CDR3 region has the DNA TGTGCCAGCTTTCCGGGAGGATCCTACAATGAGCAGTTCTTC.

V gene TRBV19 combines with J gene TRBJ1-5; D is possibly TRBD1 (5 bases). V was pared by 3 bases and J by 5 bases, with 8 bases between. The CDR3 sequence is 13 residues long. The germline V gene encodes CDR1 LNHDA and CDR2 SQIVND (reference sequence). The CDR3 region has the DNA TGTGCCAGTAGTATCGGAGGGGATCAGCCCCAGCATTTT. This translates into CASSIGGDQPQHF.

The chain couples TRBV28 to TRBJ1-2, with a possible D match to TRBD1 (6 bases). CDR3 length: 13 amino acids. The V end lost 8 bases, the J end lost 6 bases, and 16 bases lay between the germline ends. The germline V gene has CDR1 MDHEN and CDR2 SYDVKM. CDR3 DNA: TGTGCCAGCCTCCGAGACAGGCGAGATGGCTACACCTTC. This codes for CASLRDRRDGYTF.

The CDR3 DNA reads as TGCGCCAGCAGCCCAGGAGGGTCCTACAATGAGCAGTTCTTC. As protein: CASSPGGSYNEQFF. The chain joins TRBV5-1 to TRBJ2-1; tentative D call: TRBD2 (6 bases). The V end lost 4 bases, the J end lost 1 base, and 9 bases lay between the germline ends. The CDR3 spans 14 residues. The germline V gene encodes CDR1 SGHRS and CDR2 YFSETQ.

This chain links TRBV4-2 with TRBJ2-5, with a weak D call TRBD2 (6 bases). Germline V lookup: CDR1 LGHNA, CDR2 YNFKEQ. Trimming shortened V by 1 base and J by 4 bases, and 13 bases separated the two germline ends. The CDR3 sequence is 15 residues long. The DNA for the CDR3 is TGTGCCAGCAGCCAAGTAAGGGAGGTTTTAGAGACCCAGTACTTC. Encoded protein: CASSQVREVLETQYF.